Listed here is a single T cell receptor (beta chain). These data are taken from a study of blood T cell repertoires in COVID-19. Across the study: Samples taken during acute and convalescent COVID-19 were collected in the United States, Italy and Spain. The cDNA or gDNA used as material had been derived from T cells, B-cell-depleted T cells, or PBMCs.

Under the authors' procedure: Nucleated cell counts were estimated from reference gene primer amplification. This table comes from immunoSEQ multiplex PCR, and its TCRdb copy is limited to in-frame clones, with some not included. V, J and clone size reflect that table, while D and trimming were determined from the DNA. The sample lists some 130,000 clones, approximately 84% occurring once. J lost 5 bases, V lost 6 bases, and 4 bases had no gene match. This CDR3 is 13 amino acids long. Per germline, CDR1 SGHAT and CDR2 FQDESV (reference sequence). V is TRBV11-1 and J is TRBJ2-5; 9 nucleotides agree with TRBD2. The clonotype originates from a woman aged 50 to 60 who had recovered from COVID-19. Sample: peripheral blood. This CDR3 reads CASSSGSMETQYF. DNA for the CDR3: TGTGCCAGCAGTAGCGGGAGCATGGAGACCCAGTACTTC.